The 7 T cell receptor beta chains below were found in one sample sequenced in a study of Graves' ophthalmopathy and Graves' hyperthyroidism. Amplification targeted the TCR beta CDR3 regions, with RNA transcripts as the source material. HTBI-primed RT-PCR formed the first round, and a multiplex PCR formed the second. TCRdb processed the multiplex PCR reads anew with MiXCR; each CDR3 protein has one entry. The sample has 400,000 to 450,000 distinct CDR3 sequences, around 21% seen once. Sequenced sample: peripheral blood. Receptors were obtained from a woman aged 18-29 years with stable Graves' hyperthyroidism.

V is TRBV20-1 and J is TRBJ2-5, with D maybe TRBD1 (6 bases). CDR1 and CDR2 from the germline V gene are DFQATT and SNEGSKA (reference sequence). This CDR3 spans 16 amino acids. Trimming stripped 6 bases from V and 1 base from J, with 21 bases between. CDR3 region: CSANTPLGAIQETQYF. The CDR3 DNA follows: TGCAGTGCAAATACCCCTCTGGGGGCGATCCAAGAGACCCAGTACTTC.

The V gene is TRBV7-3, the J gene TRBJ2-7, with D perhaps matching TRBD2 (6 bases). V dropped 9 bases and J dropped 4 bases, with 19 bases sitting between them. Germline V gene lookup returns CDR1 SGHTA and CDR2 FQGTGA. The CDR3 runs to 14 residues. This CDR3 is CAREVGGAEYEQYF. The CDR3 coding sequence is TGTGCCAGAGAGGTCGGGGGAGCTGAATACGAGCAGTACTTC.

This clonotype was seen repeatedly, ten times or more. The gene calls are TRBV25-1 and TRBJ1-1; a possible D gene is TRBD1 (6 bases). Trimming took off 0 bases at V and 2 bases at J, with 10 bases between the two ends. This CDR3 is 15 amino acids long. Germline CDR1 reads MGHDK; CDR2 reads SYGVNS. The CDR3 sequence is CASSEYQGQNTEAFF. The CDR3 DNA follows: TGTGCCAGCAGTGAATATCAGGGACAAAACACTGAAGCTTTCTTT.

This clonotype was picked up many times. The chain combines TRBV27 with TRBJ2-7; 7 nucleotides line up with TRBD2. V trimming: 3 bases; J trimming: 1 base; junction bases outside the gene matches: 6. Germline V CDR1 and CDR2: MNHEY, SMNVEV (reference sequence). The CDR3 covers 15 residues. CDR3 in DNA: TGTGCCAGCAGTTTCTTCCGCGGGGGTTCCTACGAGCAGTACTTC. As protein: CASSFFRGGSYEQYF.

At least ten counts were recorded for this clonotype. V is TRBV10-1 and J is TRBJ2-5; tentatively, D is TRBD2 (5 bases). Germline V gene data show CDR1 as WNHNN and CDR2 as SYGVQD (reference sequence). V gave up 6 bases and J gave up 5 bases, with 10 bases separating them. The CDR3 totals 12 residues. The CDR3 protein is CASRERRETQYF. CDR3 coding DNA: TGCGCCAGCAGGGAGCGGCGGGAGACCCAGTACTTC.

This clonotype was recorded at least ten times. The gene calls are TRBV6-1 and TRBJ2-7; D is unresolved. This CDR3 has 12 residues. Germline lookup yields CDR1 MNHNS and CDR2 SASEGT. V was pared by 10 bases and J by 1 base, with 11 bases between. This CDR3 reads CATLRLSYEQYF. DNA for the CDR3: TGTGCCACCCTCAGGCTTTCCTACGAGCAGTACTTC.

This clonotype was detected many times. The chain couples TRBV12-3 or TRBV12-4 to TRBJ1-1, with a tentative D call TRBD1 (6 bases). This CDR3 comprises 14 residues. V was shortened by 3 bases and J by 2 bases, with 10 bases between the two germline ends. Here the CDR3 DNA reads TGTGCCAGCAGTTTTGGCAGGGGCAACACTGAAGCTTTCTTT. Translated, it gives CASSFGRGNTEAFF.